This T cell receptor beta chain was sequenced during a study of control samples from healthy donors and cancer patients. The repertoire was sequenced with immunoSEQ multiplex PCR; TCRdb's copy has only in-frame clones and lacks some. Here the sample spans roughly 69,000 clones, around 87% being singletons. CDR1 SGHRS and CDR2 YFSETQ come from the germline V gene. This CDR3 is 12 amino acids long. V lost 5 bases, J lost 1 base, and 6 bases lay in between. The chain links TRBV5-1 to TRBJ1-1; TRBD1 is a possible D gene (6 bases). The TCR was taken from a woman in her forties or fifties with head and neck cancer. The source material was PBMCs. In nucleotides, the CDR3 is TGCGCCAGCAGACAGGGGAACACTGAAGCTTTCTTT. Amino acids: CASRQGNTEAFF.